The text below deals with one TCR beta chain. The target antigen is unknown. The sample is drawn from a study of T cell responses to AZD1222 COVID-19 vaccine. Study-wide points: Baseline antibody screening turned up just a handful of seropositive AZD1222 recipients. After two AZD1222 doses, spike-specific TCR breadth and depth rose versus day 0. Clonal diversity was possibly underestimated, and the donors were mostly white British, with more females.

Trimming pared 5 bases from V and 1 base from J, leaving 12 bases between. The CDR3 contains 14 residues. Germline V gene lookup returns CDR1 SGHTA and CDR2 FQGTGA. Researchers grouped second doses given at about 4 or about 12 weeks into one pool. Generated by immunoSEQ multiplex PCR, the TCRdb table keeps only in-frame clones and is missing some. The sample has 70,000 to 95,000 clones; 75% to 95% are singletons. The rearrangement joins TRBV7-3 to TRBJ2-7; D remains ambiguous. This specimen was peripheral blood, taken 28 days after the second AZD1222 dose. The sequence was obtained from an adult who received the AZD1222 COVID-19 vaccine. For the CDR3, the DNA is TGTGCCAGCAGCAACCAAAGGGATTCCTACGAGCAGTACTTC. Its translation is CASSNQRDSYEQYF.